At least ten counts were recorded for the clone carrying this T cell receptor (beta chain). Its antigen is undetermined. The sample is drawn from a study of T cell repertoires in cytomegalovirus infection. Across the whole study: A matching HLA type, together with CMV infection, was signaled by public TCR beta signatures.

Using its own MiXCR run on the reads, TCRdb lists one record per CDR3 protein. The data hold 750,000 to 950,000 distinct CDR3 sequences, with almost 30% observed a single time. Trimming cost V 5 bases and J 8 bases; bases outside gene matches: 12. The V gene's germline CDR1 is SEHNR and CDR2 FQNEAQ (reference sequence). The CDR3 consists of 17 residues. Sequenced material: cultured CD8+ T cells from PBMCs, taken from culture after CMV antigen stimulation. The rearrangement joins TRBV7-9 to TRBJ2-1, with TRBD2 matching over 13 bases. The receptor was derived from a human donor in good health (CMV status not recorded). Some clones in this sample may be carry-over from other donors' samples. In DNA form, the CDR3 reads TGTGCCAGCAGCGACACTAGCGGGGGGGCGTATTTGGATGAGCAGTTCTTC. Translated: CASSDTSGGAYLDEQFF.